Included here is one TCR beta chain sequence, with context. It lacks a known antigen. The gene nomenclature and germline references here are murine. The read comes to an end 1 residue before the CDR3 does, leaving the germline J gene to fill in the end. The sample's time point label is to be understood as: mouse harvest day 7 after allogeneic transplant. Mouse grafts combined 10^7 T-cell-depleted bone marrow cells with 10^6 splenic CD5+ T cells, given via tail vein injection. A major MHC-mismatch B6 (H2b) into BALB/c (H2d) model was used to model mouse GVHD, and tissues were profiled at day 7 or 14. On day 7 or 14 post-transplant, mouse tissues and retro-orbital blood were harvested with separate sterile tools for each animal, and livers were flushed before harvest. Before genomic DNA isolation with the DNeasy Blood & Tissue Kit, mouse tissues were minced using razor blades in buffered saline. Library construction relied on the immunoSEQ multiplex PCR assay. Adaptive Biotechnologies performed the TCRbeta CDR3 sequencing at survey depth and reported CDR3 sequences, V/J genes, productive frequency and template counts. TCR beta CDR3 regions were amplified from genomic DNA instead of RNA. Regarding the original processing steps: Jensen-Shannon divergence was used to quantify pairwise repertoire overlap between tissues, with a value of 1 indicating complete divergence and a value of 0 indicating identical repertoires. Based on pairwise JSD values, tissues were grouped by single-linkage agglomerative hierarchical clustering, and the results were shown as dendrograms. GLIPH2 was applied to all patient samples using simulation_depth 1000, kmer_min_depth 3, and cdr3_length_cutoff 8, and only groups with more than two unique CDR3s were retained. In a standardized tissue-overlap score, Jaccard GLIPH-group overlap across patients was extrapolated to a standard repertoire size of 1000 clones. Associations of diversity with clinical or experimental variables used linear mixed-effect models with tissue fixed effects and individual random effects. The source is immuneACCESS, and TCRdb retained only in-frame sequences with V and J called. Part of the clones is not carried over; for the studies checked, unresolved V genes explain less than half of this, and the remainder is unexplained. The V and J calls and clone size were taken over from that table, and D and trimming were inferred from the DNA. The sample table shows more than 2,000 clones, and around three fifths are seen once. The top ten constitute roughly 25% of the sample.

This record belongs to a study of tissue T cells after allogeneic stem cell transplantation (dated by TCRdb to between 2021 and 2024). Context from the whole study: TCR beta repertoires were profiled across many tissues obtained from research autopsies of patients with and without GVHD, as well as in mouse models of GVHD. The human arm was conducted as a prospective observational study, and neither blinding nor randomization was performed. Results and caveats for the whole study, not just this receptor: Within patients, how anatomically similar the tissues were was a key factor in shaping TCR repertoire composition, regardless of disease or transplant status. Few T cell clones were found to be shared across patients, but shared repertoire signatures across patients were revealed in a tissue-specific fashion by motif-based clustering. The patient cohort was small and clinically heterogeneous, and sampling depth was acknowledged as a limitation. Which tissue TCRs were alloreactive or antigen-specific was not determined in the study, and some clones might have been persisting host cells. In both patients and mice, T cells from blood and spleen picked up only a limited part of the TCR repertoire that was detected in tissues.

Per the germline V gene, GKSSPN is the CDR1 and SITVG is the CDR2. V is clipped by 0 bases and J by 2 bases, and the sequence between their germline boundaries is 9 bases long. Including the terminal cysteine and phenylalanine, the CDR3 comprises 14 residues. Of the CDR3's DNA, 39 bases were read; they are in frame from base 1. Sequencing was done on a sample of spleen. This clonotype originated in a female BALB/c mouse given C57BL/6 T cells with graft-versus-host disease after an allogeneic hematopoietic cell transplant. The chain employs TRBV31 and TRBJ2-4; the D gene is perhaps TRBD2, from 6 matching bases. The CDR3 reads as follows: CAWSLVGLQNTLYF. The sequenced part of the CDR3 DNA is TGTGCCTGGAGTCTAGTGGGACTTCAAAACACCTTGTAC.